This section outlines one T cell receptor beta chain sequence together with its context. The source of the sample is a study of blood T cell repertoires in COVID-19. V lost 4 bases, J lost 6 bases, and 12 bases stayed unmatched. Germline V lookup: CDR1 MGHRA, CDR2 YSYEKL. The CDR3 spans 16 residues. The assay was immunoSEQ multiplex PCR, and TCRdb's table has in-frame clones only and misses some. The profile covers tens of thousands of clones, with 86% appearing a single time and more than 15% taken by the ten largest. The sequence was obtained from a man aged 50 to 59 in a cohort sampled during active COVID-19. The sample consisted of peripheral blood. The V and J genes are TRBV4-1 and TRBJ1-2; TRBD1 matches at 9 bases. Here the CDR3 DNA reads TGCGCCAGCAGCCCTTATCAAGGGGGACAGGGAAATGGCTACACCTTC. It specifies CASSPYQGGQGNGYTF.